The following is a T cell receptor beta chain sequence with its context. Its target is unknown. Using immunoSEQ multiplex PCR, the repertoire was profiled, and TCRdb retains in-frame clones only, with some absent. This table has more than 400,000 clones, about nine tenths appearing once. As for treatment: some 20 received Ad26.COV2.S at low or high dose, single or two shots; a few received placebo; per-sample allocation not given. Sampling was performed 63 days after the first vaccine or placebo injection. Boston provided a donor who was an adult aged 18-55 years. This specimen belongs to a study of Ad26.COV2.S vaccination and SARS-CoV-2 variants. Study as a whole: Ad26.COV2.S shots went into the muscle once or twice, 56 days apart. Study conclusions and caveats: Comparable non-spike TCR breadth was observed in vaccine and placebo recipients. Vaccinated individuals (as opposed to placebo recipients) had higher spike-specific TCR breadth.

V was trimmed by 4 bases and J by 8 bases, leaving 17 bases between them. The CDR3 spans 14 residues. Germline CDR1 and CDR2: ENHRY and SYGVKD. The receptor was isolated from a person aged 18-60 years who received the Ad26.COV2.S COVID-19 vaccine or a placebo. The sample was peripheral blood, taken in a trial of Ad26.COV2.S vaccine versus placebo. The rearrangement joins TRBV10-3 to TRBJ1-1, with a weak D call TRBD1 (5 bases). The CDR3 coding sequence is TGTGCCATCAGTGGCCCCTGGGGCTCGAACGAAGCTTTCTTT. Its protein product is CAISGPWGSNEAFF.